At least ten counts were recorded for the clone carrying this TCR beta chain. Its antigen is as yet unknown. These data are taken from a study of T cell repertoires in cytomegalovirus infection. As for the study in general: It was the public TCR beta signatures that indicated both CMV infection and matching HLA type.

MiXCR, applied by TCRdb to the reads, yields one record per CDR3 protein. The sample lists about 320,000 distinct CDR3 sequences, around a tenth occurring once. CDR1 SGHAT and CDR2 FQNNGV come from the germline V gene. This CDR3 is 14 amino acids long. The V and J ends lost 1 base and 7 bases respectively, with 11 bases between them. Study conclusions and caveats: CMV-specific TCR beta clonotypes restricted by HLA-C dominated the ex vivo response. Accumulated public TCR beta family frequency recognized individuals carrying CMV together with the relevant HLA.

The specimen sequenced was PBMCs. The TCR originated in a human donor in good health (CMV status not recorded). Some clones in this sample may be carry-over from other donors' samples. The chain recombines TRBV11-2 with TRBJ2-1, with D maybe TRBD1 (5 bases). The CDR3 bases are TGTGCCAGCAGCTTAGTAGGGGTAGGGAATGAGCAGTTCTTC. Its protein product is CASSLVGVGNEQFF. Combining the CDR3 with reference TRBV11-2 and TRBJ2-1 gives the whole variable domain EAGVAQSPRYKIIEKRQSVAFWCNPISGHATLYWYQQILGQGPKLLIQFQNNGVVDDSQLPKDRFSAERLKGVDSTLKIQPAKLEDSAVYLCASSLVGVGNEQFFGPGTRLTVL.